The 8 T cell receptor beta chains given below trace back to one sample, sequenced in a study of neurological immune-mediated disorders. One entry per CDR3 protein results from TCRdb running MiXCR on the 5' RACE reads. The top ten hold around 2.3% of the sample, which has about 78,000 distinct CDR3 sequences, less than 5.5% seen once. Sequenced input: PBMCs. All receptors derive from a woman in her 30s with multiple sclerosis.

The chain couples TRBV5-8 to TRBJ2-3; 8 positions agree with TRBD1. This CDR3 region has 15 residues. CDR1 SGHTS and CDR2 YDEGEE come from the germline V gene. J gave up 3 bases and V 4 bases, and 7 bases lay outside the gene matches. CDR3 region: CASSQPGQVTDTQYF. Here the CDR3 DNA reads TGTGCCAGCAGCCAACCGGGACAGGTAACAGATACGCAGTATTTT.

This clonotype has a count of ten or more. The V gene is TRBV10-3, the J gene TRBJ2-1; TRBD2 matches 15 bases. The CDR3 is 15 residues long. Trimming at V came to 7 bases and at J to 8 bases, leaving 6 bases not matched to a gene. The V gene's germline CDR1 is ENHRY and CDR2 SYGVKD. The CDR3 region is CAIKGLAGGMDEQFF. DNA for the CDR3: TGTGCCATCAAGGGACTAGCGGGAGGAATGGATGAGCAGTTCTTC.

The chain has TRBV28 and TRBJ1-5; D is unresolved. The CDR3 consists of 17 residues. Per germline, CDR1 MDHEN and CDR2 SYDVKM. Between the trimmed V and J ends, which lost 5 bases and 2 bases, there was a span of 19 bases. CDR3 loop: CASSQSNRSKRNQPQHF. The CDR3 coding sequence is TGTGCCAGCAGTCAGTCCAATCGCAGTAAGCGCAATCAGCCCCAGCATTTT.

This clonotype was picked up a small number of times. V is TRBV7-2 and J is TRBJ1-1; a weak D match, TRBD1 (5 bases). The CDR3 extends over 15 amino acids. Germline V lookup: CDR1 SGHTA, CDR2 FQGNSA. The germline V and J ends were trimmed by 5 bases and 4 bases, with 17 bases remaining between them. The CDR3 is CASSPKGQRTTEAFF. The CDR3 DNA sequence: TGTGCCAGCAGCCCTAAGGGGCAAAGGACCACTGAAGCTTTCTTT.

The chain is built from TRBV20-1 and TRBJ1-6; D possibly corresponds to TRBD1 (6 bases). This CDR3 region has 16 residues. Germline-derived CDR1 and CDR2 are DFQATT and SNEGSKA (reference sequence). The V gene lost 0 bases and the J gene lost 11 bases, with 20 bases spanning the gap. CDR3 DNA: TGCAGTGCTAGAGATTCAGGGGATCCTAGGGGCCCACCCCTCCACTTT. It is translated as CSARDSGDPRGPPLHF.

This clonotype was seen ten or more times. The rearrangement uses TRBV20-1 and TRBJ2-5; 13 nucleotides line up with TRBD2. J gave up 4 bases and V 1 base, and 3 bases lay outside the gene matches. The CDR3 is 15 residues long. Germline loops: CDR1 DFQATT, CDR2 SNEGSKA (reference sequence). The DNA of the CDR3 is TGCAGTGCTAGAGGGACTAGCGGGAGCCGAGAGACCCAGTACTTC. This encodes CSARGTSGSRETQYF.

This clonotype occurred many times. The V and J genes are TRBV6-6 and TRBJ2-6; 8 bases line up with TRBD1. Trimming cost V 2 bases and J 2 bases; bases outside gene matches: 2. This CDR3 contains 16 residues. From germline, CDR1 is MNHNY and CDR2 SVGAGI (reference sequence). CDR3 sequence reads: CASSYVQGAGANVLTF. For the CDR3, the DNA is TGTGCCAGCAGTTACGTACAGGGGGCTGGGGCCAACGTCCTGACTTTC.

This clonotype was counted ten times or more. The rearrangement uses TRBV6-5 and TRBJ2-6; D gene uncertain. In germline, CDR1 is MNHEY, CDR2 SVGAGI. With 2 bases removed from V and 5 bases from J, the gap between germline ends came to 4 bases. CDR3 size: 13 residues. CDR3 residues: CASSYDRANVLTF. CDR3 sequence (DNA): TGTGCCAGCAGTTACGATAGGGCCAACGTCCTGACTTTC.